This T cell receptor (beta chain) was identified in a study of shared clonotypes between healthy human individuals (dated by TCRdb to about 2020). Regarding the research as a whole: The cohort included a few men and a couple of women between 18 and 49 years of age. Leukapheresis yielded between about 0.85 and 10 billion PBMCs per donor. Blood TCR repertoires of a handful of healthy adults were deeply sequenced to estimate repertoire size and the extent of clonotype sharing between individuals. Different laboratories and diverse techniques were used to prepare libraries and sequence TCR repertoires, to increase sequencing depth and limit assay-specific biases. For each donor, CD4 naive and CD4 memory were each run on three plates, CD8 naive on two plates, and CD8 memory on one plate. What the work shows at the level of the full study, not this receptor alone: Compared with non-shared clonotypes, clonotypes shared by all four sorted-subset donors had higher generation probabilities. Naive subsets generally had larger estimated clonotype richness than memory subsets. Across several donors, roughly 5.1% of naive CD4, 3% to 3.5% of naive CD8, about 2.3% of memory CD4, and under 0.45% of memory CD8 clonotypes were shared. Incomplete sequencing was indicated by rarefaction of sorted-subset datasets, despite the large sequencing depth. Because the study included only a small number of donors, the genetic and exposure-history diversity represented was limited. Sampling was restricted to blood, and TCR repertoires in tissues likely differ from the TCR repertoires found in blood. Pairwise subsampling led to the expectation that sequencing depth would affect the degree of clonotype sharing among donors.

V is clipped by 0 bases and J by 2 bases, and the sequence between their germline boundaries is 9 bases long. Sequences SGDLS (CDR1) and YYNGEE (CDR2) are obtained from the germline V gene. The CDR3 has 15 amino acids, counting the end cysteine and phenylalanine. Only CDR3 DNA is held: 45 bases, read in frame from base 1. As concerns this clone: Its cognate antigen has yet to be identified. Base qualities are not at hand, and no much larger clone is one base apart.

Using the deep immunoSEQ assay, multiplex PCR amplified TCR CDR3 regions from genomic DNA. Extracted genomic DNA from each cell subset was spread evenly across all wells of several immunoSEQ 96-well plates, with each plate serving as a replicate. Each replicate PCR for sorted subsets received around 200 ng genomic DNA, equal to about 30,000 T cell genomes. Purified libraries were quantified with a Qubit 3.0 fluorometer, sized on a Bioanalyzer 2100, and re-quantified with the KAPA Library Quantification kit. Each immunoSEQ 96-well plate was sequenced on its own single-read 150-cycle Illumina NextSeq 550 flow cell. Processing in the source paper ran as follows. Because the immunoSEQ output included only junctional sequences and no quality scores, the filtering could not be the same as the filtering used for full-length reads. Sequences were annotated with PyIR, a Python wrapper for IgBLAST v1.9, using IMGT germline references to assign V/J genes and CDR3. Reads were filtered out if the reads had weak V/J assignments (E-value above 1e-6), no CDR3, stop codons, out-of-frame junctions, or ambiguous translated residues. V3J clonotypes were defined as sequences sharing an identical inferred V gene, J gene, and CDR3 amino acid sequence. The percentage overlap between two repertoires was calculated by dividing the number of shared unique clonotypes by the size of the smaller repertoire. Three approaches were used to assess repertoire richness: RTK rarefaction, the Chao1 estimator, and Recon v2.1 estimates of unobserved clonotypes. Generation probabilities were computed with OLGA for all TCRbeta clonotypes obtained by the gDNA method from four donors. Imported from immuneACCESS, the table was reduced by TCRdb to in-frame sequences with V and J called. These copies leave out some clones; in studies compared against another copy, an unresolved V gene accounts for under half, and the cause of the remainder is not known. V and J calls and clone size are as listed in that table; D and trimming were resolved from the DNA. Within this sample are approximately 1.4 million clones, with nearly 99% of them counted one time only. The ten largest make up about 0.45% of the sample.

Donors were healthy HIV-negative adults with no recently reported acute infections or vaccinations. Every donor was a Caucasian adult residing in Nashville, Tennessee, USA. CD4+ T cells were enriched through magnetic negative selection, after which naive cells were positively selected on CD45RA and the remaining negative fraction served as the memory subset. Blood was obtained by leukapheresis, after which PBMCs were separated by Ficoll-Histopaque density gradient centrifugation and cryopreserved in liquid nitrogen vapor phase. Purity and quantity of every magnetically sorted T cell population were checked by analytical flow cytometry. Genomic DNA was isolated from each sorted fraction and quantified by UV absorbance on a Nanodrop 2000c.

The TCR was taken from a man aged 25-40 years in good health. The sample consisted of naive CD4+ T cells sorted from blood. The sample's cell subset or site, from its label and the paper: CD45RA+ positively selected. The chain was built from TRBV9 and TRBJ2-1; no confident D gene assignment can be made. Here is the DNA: TGTGCCAGCAGCGTAGATAGCCCTCCCTACAATGAGCAGTTCTTC. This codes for CASSVDSPPYNEQFF.